This T cell receptor (beta chain) was recovered during a study of tumor and adjacent non-tumor tissue in lung cancer. In regard to this clonotype: Mismatch with germline at one junction end may stem from a read error.

Three rounds of nested PCR, following a modified ARM-PCR protocol, produced the TCRbeta library. TCRdb re-derived calls from the multiplex PCR reads in MiXCR, one entry per CDR3 protein. In the table there are 60,000 to 90,000 distinct CDR3 sequences, roughly 80% of which are singletons. RNA was extracted from bulk tissue without any cell sorting. This CDR3 is 15 amino acids long. Germline-derived CDR1 and CDR2 are SGHAT and FQDESV (reference sequence). The sequencing sample was made of lung tumor tissue. This TCR derives from a woman in her 50s with non-small cell lung cancer. The V gene is TRBV11-1, the J gene TRBJ2-7, with 9 nucleotides matching TRBD1. CDR3 DNA: TGTCCCAGTAGCCGGACAGGGGCGCCCTCCTACGAGCAGTACTTC. Translation: CPSSRTGAPSYEQYF.